These 23 T cell receptor beta chains originate from one sample sequenced in a study of T cell responses to AZD1222 COVID-19 vaccine. Assay: immunoSEQ multiplex PCR; the TCRdb copy retains only in-frame clones and omits some. The sample has 70,000 to 90,000 clones; almost 80% are singletons. Here the sequenced sample was peripheral blood, taken on day 0 of AZD1222 vaccination. All receptors derive from an adult in good health.

The rearrangement links TRBV6-4 to TRBJ2-2; no definite D call. Germline CDR1 MRHNA, CDR2 SNTAGT. The V end lost 8 bases, the J end lost 4 bases, and 17 bases lay between the germline ends. The CDR3 is made up of 15 amino acids. CDR3 amino acids: CASSDQSGFTGELFF. Here the CDR3 DNA reads TGTGCCAGCTCCGATCAATCCGGGTTCACCGGGGAGCTGTTTTTT.

The chain has TRBV11-3 and TRBJ2-5, with D perhaps TRBD1 or TRBD2 (5 bases each). V lost 2 bases and J 4 bases, leaving 14 bases between the germline ends. The germline gives CDR1 SGHNT, CDR2 YENEEA. The CDR3 consists of 15 residues. The CDR3 DNA sequence: TGTGCCAGCAGCTTAAGGGCCAGGGCGGGAGAGACCCAGTACTTC. Residues: CASSLRARAGETQYF.

The chain is built from TRBV5-4 and TRBJ2-5, with 13 bases aligning to TRBD2. V trimming: 1 base; J trimming: 5 bases; junction bases outside the gene matches: 2. The CDR3 length is 15 residues. Looked up from germline, CDR1 is SGHNT and CDR2 is YYREEE (reference sequence). The CDR3 loop is CASSLTSGREETQYF. CDR3 nucleotide sequence: TGTGCCAGCAGCTTGACTAGCGGGAGGGAGGAGACCCAGTACTTC.

This clone was observed a handful of times. CDR3 sequence: CASSPRGTGRRVDEQFF. CDR3 in DNA: TGTGCCAGCAGTCCCCGGGGGACAGGGAGGAGGGTCGATGAGCAGTTCTTC. The V gene is TRBV6-6, the J gene TRBJ2-1, with 9 positions matching TRBD1. V lost 5 bases and J lost 8; bases outside the gene matches: 16. The CDR3 is 17 residues long. The germline V gene has CDR1 MNHNY and CDR2 SVGAGI (reference sequence).

This chain connects TRBV11-2 to TRBJ2-1; D possibly corresponds to TRBD2 (5 bases). The CDR3 extends over 13 amino acids. CDR1 is SGHAT and CDR2 is FQNNGV in the germline V gene. V lost 5 bases and J 3 bases, leaving 8 bases between the germline ends. The CDR3 is CASSATSYNEQFF. In DNA form, the CDR3 reads TGTGCCAGCAGCGCAACTAGCTACAATGAGCAGTTCTTC.

The chain employs TRBV14 and TRBJ2-2; 9 nucleotides match TRBD2. J gave up 1 base and V 6 bases, and 9 bases lay outside the gene matches. CDR1 and CDR2 (germline): SGHDN, FVKESK. This CDR3 is built from 17 residues. The CDR3 reads CASRSSRLAENTGELFF. CDR3 coding DNA: TGTGCCAGCAGATCTAGTAGACTAGCGGAGAACACCGGGGAGCTGTTTTTT.

The chain has TRBV3-1 (or the pseudogene TRBV3-2) and TRBJ2-3; 11 bases are shared with TRBD1. With V trimmed by 4 bases and J by 2 bases, 5 bases remained unmatched. The germline CDR1 and CDR2 sequences are LGHDT and YNNKEL (reference sequence). The CDR3 extends over 16 amino acids. CDR3 region: CASSPRTGGSTDTQYF. CDR3 DNA sequence: TGTGCCAGCAGCCCCCGGACAGGGGGCTCCACAGATACGCAGTATTTT.

This clone was detected once. The chain employs TRBV3-1 (or the pseudogene TRBV3-2) and TRBJ1-1; the D is unclear. Germline V CDR1 and CDR2: LGHDT, YNNKEL (reference sequence). V was shortened by 0 bases and J by 1 base, with 15 bases between the two germline ends. This CDR3 has 17 residues. The CDR3 region is CASSQDRGWLQNTEAFF. In DNA, the CDR3 is TGTGCCAGCAGCCAAGATCGGGGTTGGCTCCAGAACACTGAAGCTTTCTTT.

This rearrangement joins TRBV19 to TRBJ2-7; D is possibly TRBD2 (6 bases). V gave up 6 bases and J gave up 5 bases, with 20 bases separating them. CDR3 size: 15 residues. From germline, CDR1 is LNHDA and CDR2 SQIVND (reference sequence). CDR3 coding DNA: TGTGCCAGTAGCCCCCATGAGGGACTCCTAGACGAGCAGTACTTC. It is translated as CASSPHEGLLDEQYF.

The CDR3 DNA is TGTGCTAGTGGTGACGGGATTCGTTCTAACTATGGCTACACCTTC. Translating it yields CASGDGIRSNYGYTF. This sequence joins TRBV12-5 and TRBJ1-2; no firm D call. Germline V CDR1 and CDR2: LGHNT, FRNRAP. The CDR3 has 15 amino acids. V was cut by 5 bases and J by 0 bases, with 13 bases left in between.

The chain recombines TRBV29-1 with TRBJ2-5; D may be TRBD1 (6 bases). This CDR3 is built from 12 residues. Germline CDR1 SQVTM, CDR2 ANQGSEA. V lost 5 bases and J 2 bases, leaving 9 bases between the germline ends. The CDR3 sequence: CSVTGMQETQYF. CDR3 sequence (DNA): TGCAGCGTTACAGGGATGCAAGAGACCCAGTACTTC.

This chain connects TRBV4-1 to TRBJ1-1, with D perhaps TRBD1 (5 bases). There are 17 residues in the CDR3. Trimming removed 1 base from V and 4 bases from J, with 19 bases in between. Germline CDR1 reads MGHRA; CDR2 reads YSYEKL. The CDR3 DNA sequence: TGCGCCAGCAGCCAAGTAGTTTCCCCGGGGGGGAGCACTGAAGCTTTCTTT. As protein: CASSQVVSPGGSTEAFF.

This clone was seen only a few times. The chain uses TRBV15 and TRBJ2-3; TRBD2 might be the D (5 bases). With 0 bases removed from V and 2 bases from J, the gap between germline ends came to 9 bases. This CDR3 spans 15 amino acids. The V gene's germline CDR1 is LNHNV and CDR2 YYDKDF (reference sequence). As DNA, the CDR3 is TGTGCCACCAGCAGAGACCCCCGGGACACAGATACGCAGTATTTT. Translating it yields CATSRDPRDTDTQYF.

This clone was found once. V is TRBV4-3 and J is TRBJ2-3; tentative D call: TRBD2 (7 bases). The CDR3 totals 15 residues. V lost 0 bases and J 6 bases, leaving 13 bases between the germline ends. CDR1 and CDR2 (germline): LGHNA, YSLEER. The CDR3 is CASSQDSRGGDTQYF. The CDR3 nucleotides read TGCGCCAGCAGCCAAGATAGCAGGGGAGGGGATACGCAGTATTTT.

V usage is TRBV2 and J usage is TRBJ1-2, with 7 bases that match TRBD1. V lost 3 bases to trimming and J lost 8 bases; unmatched junction nucleotides: 12. CDR1 SNHLY and CDR2 FYNNEI come from the germline V gene. The CDR3 has 15 amino acids. CDR3 DNA sequence: TGTGCCAGCAGTGACCTGGGGACAGTCGGAGGCGGCTACACCTTC. It codes for CASSDLGTVGGGYTF.

In this sample, this clone turned up a few times. V usage is TRBV19 and J usage is TRBJ2-6; D uncertain. This CDR3 is 18 amino acids long. Trimming took off 0 bases at V and 0 bases at J, with 12 bases between the two ends. In germline, CDR1 is LNHDA, CDR2 SQIVND (reference sequence). The CDR3 here is CASSIDRLDLSGANVLTF. The CDR3 DNA follows: TGTGCCAGTAGTATAGACAGGCTTGACCTCTCTGGGGCCAACGTCCTGACTTTC.

V is TRBV18 and J is TRBJ2-5, with TRBD1 identical over 10 bases. V was pared by 1 base and J by 5 bases, with 4 bases of the junction left unmatched. Per the germline V gene, CDR1 is KGHSH and CDR2 is LQKENI. CDR3 length: 15 amino acids. CDR3 nucleotides: TGTGCCAGCTCACCACTTGTGGGACAGGGGGAGACCCAGTACTTC. This codes for CASSPLVGQGETQYF.

The rearrangement uses TRBV7-6 and TRBJ2-2, with TRBD2 as a possible D gene (6 bases). The length of the CDR3 is 14 residues. The germline gives CDR1 SGHVS, CDR2 FNYEAQ. V shed 0 bases and J shed 7 bases, with 9 bases lying between them. This chain's CDR3 is CASSLAEGGGELFF. In DNA form, the CDR3 reads TGTGCCAGCAGCTTAGCAGAGGGAGGCGGGGAGCTGTTTTTT.

The chain recombines TRBV21-1 with TRBJ2-3; TRBD1 is the table's D call and was not checked against the DNA. TRBV21-1 is flagged as a pseudogene. This CDR3 is 16 amino acids long. CDR3 DNA: TGTGCCAGCAGCCCCAGAAGTATTTCTAGCACAGATACGCAGTATTTT. Its protein is CASSPRSISSTDTQYF.

This chain uses TRBV27 with TRBJ2-1; 7 bases are a match to TRBD1. The CDR3 is 15 amino acids. The J segment lost 6 bases and the V segment lost 4 bases, leaving 9 bases of the junction unmatched. From germline, CDR1 is MNHEY and CDR2 SMNVEV (reference sequence). The CDR3 DNA sequence: TGTGCCAGCAGTTCCGGGACAGTCCCAAGCAATGAGCAGTTCTTC. This translates into CASSSGTVPSNEQFF.

The V call is TRBV20-1, the J call TRBJ1-1; weak D call: TRBD1 (5 bases). Per the germline V gene, CDR1 is DFQATT and CDR2 is SNEGSKA (reference sequence). The CDR3 is made up of 11 amino acids. V shed 3 bases and J shed 6 bases, with 8 bases lying between them. The CDR3 DNA reads as TGCAGTGCTAGTTTGGGGGCTGAAGCTTTCTTT. Residues: CSASLGAEAFF.

This chain links TRBV6-4 with TRBJ2-1; D is unclear. The CDR3 length is 15 residues. V lost 3 bases and J 9 bases, leaving 18 bases between the germline ends. Germline assignment: CDR1 MRHNA and CDR2 SNTAGT. CDR3 in DNA: TGTGCCAGCAGTGAAAGTAGCTTGATTTCGGGTGAGCAGTTCTTC. Amino acids: CASSESSLISGEQFF.

This clone came up a few times. This chain uses TRBV24-1 with TRBJ1-1; possible D gene TRBD1, 6 bases. The length of the CDR3 is 15 residues. V was cut by 7 bases and J by 1 base, with 15 bases left in between. Germline V gene data show CDR1 as KGHDR and CDR2 as SFDVKD. For the CDR3, the DNA is TGTGCCACCAGCTTAGGGGGGCAGGGGAACACTGAAGCTTTCTTT. Residues: CATSLGGQGNTEAFF.